A single sample gave rise to the 3 T cell receptor beta chains below, sequenced in a study of T cell responses to AZD1222 COVID-19 vaccine. Measured with immunoSEQ multiplex PCR; TCRdb has only the in-frame clones, and not every one. Of tens of thousands of clones in the sample, 90% to 95% were seen once. Sequences were derived from peripheral blood, sampled on day 0 of AZD1222 vaccination. The receptor source for this set is an adult in good health.

The chain joins TRBV5-1 to TRBJ1-2, with 9 bases identical to TRBD1. Germline V gives CDR1 SGHRS, CDR2 YFSETQ. The V gene end was trimmed by 2 bases and the J gene end by 6 bases; junction bases not matched to a gene: 8. The CDR3 consists of 15 residues. The CDR3 DNA sequence: TGCGCCAGCAGCTTAGGGGGACAGGGAGCCGATGGCTACACCTTC. Translating gives CASSLGGQGADGYTF. Combining the CDR3 with reference TRBV5-1 and TRBJ1-2 gives the whole variable domain KAGVTQTPRYLIKTRGQQVTLSCSPISGHRSVSWYQQTPGQGLQFLFEYFSETQRNKGNFPGRFSGRQFSNSRSEMNVSTLELGDSALYLCASSLGGQGADGYTFGSGTRLTVV.

The chain has TRBV6-1 and TRBJ2-1, with 10 positions matching TRBD2. This CDR3 has 17 residues. V shed 3 bases and J 2 bases; nucleotides not matched to a gene: 7. Germline assignment: CDR1 MNHNS and CDR2 SASEGT. The DNA of the CDR3 is TGTGCCAGCAGTGATTTCCCGGGACTAGCGACCTACAATGAGCAGTTCTTC. As protein: CASSDFPGLATYNEQFF.

V usage is TRBV2 and J usage is TRBJ2-1, with unresolved D. The V end was cut by 2 bases, the J end by 8 bases, with 13 bases between. The CDR3 consists of 14 residues. Germline V gene lookup returns CDR1 SNHLY and CDR2 FYNNEI. Here the CDR3 reads CASSEMVASDEQFF. CDR3 coding DNA: TGTGCCAGCAGTGAAATGGTAGCTTCAGATGAGCAGTTCTTC.